These 5 T cell receptor beta chains were sequenced from one sample in a study of graft-versus-host responses after intestinal transplantation. No cognate antigen is known for these TCRs. Here immunoSEQ multiplex PCR was the method, and the copy in TCRdb shows in-frame clones only, minus some. This sample has approximately 100,000 clones, with approximately 84% found just once. The source material was unstimulated CD4+ T cells sorted from spleen or lymph node cells, sampled before intestinal transplant. The receptor set was obtained from a human donor who received an intestinal transplant.

The CDR3 coding sequence is TGTGCCAGCAGCTTAGTCGGTGGGCTAGCGGGAGACAACGTGGATACGCAGTATTTT. This sequence encodes CASSLVGGLAGDNVDTQYF. The rearrangement uses TRBV7-3 and TRBJ2-3; TRBD2 agrees at 10 bases. Germline assignment: CDR1 SGHTA and CDR2 FQGTGA. The CDR3 loop spans 19 amino acids. V shed 2 bases and J 6 bases; nucleotides not matched to a gene: 17. Filled out from reference TRBV7-3 and TRBJ2-3, the complete variable domain reads GAGVSQTPSNKVTEKGKYVELRCDPISGHTALYWYRQSLGQGPEFLIYFQGTGAADDSGLPNDRFFAVRPEGSVSTLKIQRTERGDSAVYLCASSLVGGLAGDNVDTQYFGPGTRLTVL.

V and J are TRBV19 and TRBJ2-1, with 15 nucleotides matching TRBD2. Germline CDR1 reads LNHDA; CDR2 reads SQIVND (reference sequence). J lost 7 bases, V lost 4 bases, and 8 bases had no gene match. The CDR3 is 17 residues long. In DNA form, the CDR3 reads TGTGCCAGTAGTAAGGGAGGACTAGCGGGAGGGGGAAATGAGCAGTTCTTC. This codes for CASSKGGLAGGGNEQFF.

V and J are TRBV6-6 and TRBJ2-3; D not certain. The germline V and J ends were trimmed by 4 bases and 0 bases, with 5 bases remaining between them. CDR1 is MNHNY, CDR2 SVGAGI, per germline (reference sequence). CDR3 length: 13 amino acids. DNA of the CDR3: TGTGCCAGCAGTTTAAGGAGCACAGATACGCAGTATTTT. This encodes CASSLRSTDTQYF.

This clone was observed a few times. The V and J genes are TRBV6-1 and TRBJ2-3; D is undetermined. Per germline, CDR1 MNHNS and CDR2 SASEGT. Trimming removed 0 bases from V and 0 bases from J, with 7 bases in between. The CDR3 consists of 15 residues. Here the CDR3 reads CASSEAADSTDTQYF. In DNA, the CDR3 is TGTGCCAGCAGTGAAGCTGCCGACAGCACAGATACGCAGTATTTT.

This clone was seen a handful of times. The chain is built from TRBV14 and TRBJ2-3, with 7 bases that match TRBD1. The trim removed 1 base at V and 5 bases at J, leaving 6 bases unmatched. Germline lookup yields CDR1 SGHDN and CDR2 FVKESK. CDR3 length: 15 amino acids. CDR3 region: CASSQGQGVQDTQYF. CDR3 sequence (DNA): TGTGCCAGCAGCCAAGGCCAGGGGGTACAAGATACGCAGTATTTT.